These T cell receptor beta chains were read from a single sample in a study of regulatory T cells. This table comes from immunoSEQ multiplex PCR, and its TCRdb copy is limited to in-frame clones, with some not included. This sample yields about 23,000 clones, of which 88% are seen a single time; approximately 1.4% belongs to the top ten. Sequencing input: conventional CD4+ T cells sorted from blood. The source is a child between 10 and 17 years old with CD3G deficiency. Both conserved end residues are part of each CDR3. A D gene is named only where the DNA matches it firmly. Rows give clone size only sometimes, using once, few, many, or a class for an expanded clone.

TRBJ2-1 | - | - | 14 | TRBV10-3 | CATGRRAVGDEQFF | TGTGCCACCGGGCGGCGGGCGGTAGGTGATGAGCAGTTCTTC
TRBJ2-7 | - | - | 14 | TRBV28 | CASTARKSSYEQYF | TGTGCCAGCACGGCACGGAAAAGCTCCTACGAGCAGTACTTC
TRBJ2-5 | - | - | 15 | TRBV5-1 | CASSLGRGPQETQYF | TGCGCCAGCAGCTTGGGGAGGGGGCCCCAAGAGACCCAGTACTTC
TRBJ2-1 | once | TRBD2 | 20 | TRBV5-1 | CASSLAPGTSGSSSYNEQFF | TGCGCCAGCAGCTTGGCCCCCGGGACTAGCGGGAGTAGCTCCTACAATGAGCAGTTCTTC
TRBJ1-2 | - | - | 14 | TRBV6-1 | CASSELRTGYGYTF | TGTGCCAGCAGTGAACTGCGCACGGGCTATGGCTACACCTTC
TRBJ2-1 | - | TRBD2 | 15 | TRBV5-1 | CASSLSSSGDNEQFF | TGCGCCAGCAGCTTGTCTTCTAGCGGGGACAATGAGCAGTTCTTC
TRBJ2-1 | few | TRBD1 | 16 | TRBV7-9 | CASSPLLGQGRNEQFF | TGTGCCAGCAGCCCACTATTAGGACAGGGGAGGAATGAGCAGTTCTTC
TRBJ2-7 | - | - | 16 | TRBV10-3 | CAAGGGDRKSTYEQYF | TGTGCCGCAGGCGGGGGAGACAGGAAAAGCACCTACGAGCAGTACTTC
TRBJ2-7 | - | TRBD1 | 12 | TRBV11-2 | CASSPGTAEQYF | TGTGCCAGCAGCCCGGGGACAGCCGAGCAGTACTTC
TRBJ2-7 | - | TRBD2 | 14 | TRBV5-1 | CASSPAGGRNEQYF | TGCGCCAGCAGCCCAGCGGGAGGACGCAACGAGCAGTACTTC
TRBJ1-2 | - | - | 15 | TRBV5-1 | CASSLTTAALGGYTF | TGCGCCAGCAGCTTGACAACGGCAGCCTTAGGAGGCTACACCTTC
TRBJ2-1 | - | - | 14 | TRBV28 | CASSFYQQGLEQFF | TGTGCCAGCAGTTTCTATCAACAGGGCCTTGAGCAGTTCTTC
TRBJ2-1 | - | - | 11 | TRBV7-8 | CASSLKNEQFF | TGTGCCAGCAGCTTAAAGAATGAGCAGTTCTTC
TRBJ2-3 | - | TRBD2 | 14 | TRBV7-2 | CASSLTSAGGTQYF | TGTGCCAGCAGCTTAACCTCGGCGGGAGGTACGCAGTATTTT
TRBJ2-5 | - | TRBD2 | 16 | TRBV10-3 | CATAPSLAGVMETQYF | TGTGCCACCGCCCCATCACTAGCGGGAGTAATGGAGACCCAGTACTTC
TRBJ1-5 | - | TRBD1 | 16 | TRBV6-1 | CASSGLDRGSNQPQHF | TGTGCCAGCAGTGGTCTGGACAGGGGAAGCAATCAGCCCCAGCATTTT
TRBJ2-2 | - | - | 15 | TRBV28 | CASRKGELEGGELFF | TGTGCCAGCCGCAAGGGAGAACTGGAGGGCGGGGAGCTGTTTTTT
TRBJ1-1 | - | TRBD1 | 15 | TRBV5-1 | CASSPFGTGFTEAFF | TGCGCCAGCAGCCCCTTCGGGACAGGGTTCACTGAAGCTTTCTTT
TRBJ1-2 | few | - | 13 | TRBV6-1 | CASSDPGNYGYTF | TGTGCCAGCAGTGATCCCGGGAACTATGGCTACACCTTC
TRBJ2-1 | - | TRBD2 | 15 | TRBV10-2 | CASSEPGLAGHEQFF | TGCGCCAGCAGTGAGCCGGGACTAGCGGGACATGAGCAGTTCTTC
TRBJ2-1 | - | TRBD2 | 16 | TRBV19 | CASSKARTSGNNEQFF | TGTGCCAGTAGTAAAGCTCGGACTAGCGGGAACAATGAGCAGTTCTTC
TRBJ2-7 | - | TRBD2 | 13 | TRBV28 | CASSLTSGSKQYF | TGTGCCAGCAGTTTAACTAGCGGGAGTAAGCAGTACTTC
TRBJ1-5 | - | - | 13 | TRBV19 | CASSYRVNQPQHF | TGTGCCAGTAGTTATCGTGTCAATCAGCCCCAGCATTTT
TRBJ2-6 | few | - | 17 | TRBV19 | CASSVQGRGSGANVLTF | TGTGCCAGTAGTGTCCAGGGGAGGGGCTCTGGGGCCAACGTCCTGACTTTC
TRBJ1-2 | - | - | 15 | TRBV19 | CASSRFSDGNYGYTF | TGTGCCAGTAGTAGATTCAGCGACGGTAACTATGGCTACACCTTC
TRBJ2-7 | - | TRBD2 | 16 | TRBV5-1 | CASSLGGTSGSYEQYF | TGCGCCAGCAGCTTGGGAGGGACTAGCGGGAGCTACGAGCAGTACTTC
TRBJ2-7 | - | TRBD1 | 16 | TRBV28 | CASSLSTGTALYEQYF | TGTGCCAGCAGTTTATCGACCGGGACAGCACTCTACGAGCAGTACTTC
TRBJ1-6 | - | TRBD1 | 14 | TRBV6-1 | CASSGQGINSPLHF | TGTGCCAGCAGTGGACAGGGGATAAATTCACCCCTCCACTTT
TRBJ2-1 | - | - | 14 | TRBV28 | CASSFREPYNEQFF | TGTGCCAGCAGTTTTAGGGAACCCTACAATGAGCAGTTCTTC
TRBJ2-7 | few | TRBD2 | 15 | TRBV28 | CASSSSGLAGDEQYF | TGTGCCAGCAGTTCCTCGGGACTAGCGGGAGACGAGCAGTACTTC
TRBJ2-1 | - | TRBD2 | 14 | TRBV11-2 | CASSWTSGYNEQFF | TGTGCCAGCAGTTGGACTAGCGGTTACAATGAGCAGTTCTTC
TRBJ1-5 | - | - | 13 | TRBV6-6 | CARAQGINQPQHF | TGTGCCAGGGCCCAAGGGATCAATCAGCCCCAGCATTTT
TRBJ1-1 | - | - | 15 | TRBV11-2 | CASSPGQVKNTEAFF | TGTGCCAGCAGCCCCGGCCAGGTCAAGAACACTGAAGCTTTCTTT
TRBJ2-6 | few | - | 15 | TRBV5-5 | CASSRTDSGANVLTF | TGTGCCAGCAGCCGTACGGACTCTGGGGCCAACGTCCTGACTTTC
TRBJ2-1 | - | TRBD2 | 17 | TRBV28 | CASSSTLSGRGYNEQFF | TGTGCCAGCAGCTCCACCCTTAGCGGGAGAGGGTACAATGAGCAGTTCTTC
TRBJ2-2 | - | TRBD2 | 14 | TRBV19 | CASRAAGGTGELFF | TGTGCCAGTAGGGCAGCGGGGGGCACCGGGGAGCTGTTTTTT
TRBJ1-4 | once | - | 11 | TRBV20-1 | CSAPSNEKLFF | TGCAGTGCCCCCTCTAATGAAAAACTGTTTTTT
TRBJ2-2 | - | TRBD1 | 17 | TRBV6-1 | CASSGGQGRRGTGELFF | TGTGCCAGCAGTGGGGGACAGGGGCGGCGAGGCACCGGGGAGCTGTTTTTT
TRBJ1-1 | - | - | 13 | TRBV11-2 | CASSLGPGLEAFF | TGTGCCAGCAGCTTAGGGCCGGGCCTTGAAGCTTTCTTT
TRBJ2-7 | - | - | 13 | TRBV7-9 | CASSLAGSHEQYF | TGTGCCAGCAGCTTGGCAGGGTCCCACGAGCAGTACTTC
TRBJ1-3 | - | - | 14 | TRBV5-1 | CASSPGQAGNTIYF | TGCGCCAGCAGCCCAGGACAAGCTGGAAACACCATATATTTT
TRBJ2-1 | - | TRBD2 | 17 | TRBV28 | CASSELAGGIPYNEQFF | TGTGCCAGCAGCGAACTAGCGGGAGGAATCCCGTACAATGAGCAGTTCTTC
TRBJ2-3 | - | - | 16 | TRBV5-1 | CASSPGRGLGTDTQYF | TGCGCCAGCAGCCCTGGAAGGGGTTTAGGGACAGATACGCAGTATTTT
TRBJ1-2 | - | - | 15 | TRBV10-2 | CASSERTGLRYGYTF | TGCGCCAGCAGTGAGCGAACAGGGCTGCGCTATGGCTACACCTTC
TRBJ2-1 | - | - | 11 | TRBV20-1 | CSAVLNNEQFF | TGCAGTGCTGTCCTAAACAATGAGCAGTTCTTC
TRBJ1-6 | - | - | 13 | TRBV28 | CASTGRAATPLHF | TGTGCCAGCACGGGCAGAGCCGCGACACCCCTCCACTTT
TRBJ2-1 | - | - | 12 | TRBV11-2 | CASSTSGIEQFF | TGTGCCAGCAGTACCAGCGGTATTGAGCAGTTCTTC
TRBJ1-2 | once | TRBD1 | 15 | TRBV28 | CASSLSTGQGNGYTF | TGTGCCAGCAGTTTATCCACGGGACAGGGTAATGGCTACACCTTC
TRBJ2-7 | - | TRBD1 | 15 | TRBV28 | CASSPTGTGLGEQYF | TGTGCCAGCAGTCCGACCGGGACAGGCCTCGGCGAGCAGTACTTC
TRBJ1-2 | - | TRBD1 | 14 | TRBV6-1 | CASSSRDRGRGYTF | TGTGCCAGCAGCTCCCGGGACAGGGGGCGAGGCTACACCTTC
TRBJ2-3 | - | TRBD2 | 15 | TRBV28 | CASRPTGTSYTTQYF | TGTGCCAGCAGGCCTACCGGGACTAGTTACACCACGCAGTATTTT
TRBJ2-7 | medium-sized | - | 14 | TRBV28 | CASSRFRGKPEQYF | TGTGCCAGCAGCCGTTTCCGGGGTAAGCCCGAGCAGTACTTC
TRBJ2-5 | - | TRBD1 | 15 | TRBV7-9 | CASSLGDRLEETQYF | TGTGCCAGCAGCTTAGGGGACAGGTTGGAAGAGACCCAGTACTTC
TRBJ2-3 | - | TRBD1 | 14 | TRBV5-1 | CASRATGSTDTQYF | TGCGCCAGCAGGGCGACAGGGAGCACAGATACGCAGTATTTT